The T cell receptor (beta chain) under discussion was sequenced for a study of blood T cell repertoires in COVID-19. Turning to the study itself: Researchers got acute and convalescent COVID-19 samples from the United States, Italy and Spain. In each case, the material was cDNA or gDNA derived from T cells, B-cell-depleted T cells, or PBMCs.

A few counts support this clone. Original methodology: It was from reference gene primer amplification that nucleated cell counts were estimated. The table came from immunoSEQ multiplex PCR; TCRdb's copy has only in-frame clones and leaves some out. That table is the source of V, J and clone size, and D and trimming were worked out from the DNA. This table holds roughly 250,000 clones, 83% found once. The CDR3 loop spans 14 amino acids. V shed 6 bases and J shed 2 bases, with 12 bases lying between them. CDR1 PRHDT and CDR2 FYEKMQ come from the germline V gene (reference sequence). The TCR originated in a human donor in a cohort sampled during active COVID-19. The J gene is TRBJ2-3, the V gene TRBV13, with D unclear. Material: peripheral blood. The CDR3 sequence is CASSQVWVTDTQYF. The CDR3 bases are TGTGCCAGCAGTCAGGTGTGGGTCACAGATACGCAGTATTTT.